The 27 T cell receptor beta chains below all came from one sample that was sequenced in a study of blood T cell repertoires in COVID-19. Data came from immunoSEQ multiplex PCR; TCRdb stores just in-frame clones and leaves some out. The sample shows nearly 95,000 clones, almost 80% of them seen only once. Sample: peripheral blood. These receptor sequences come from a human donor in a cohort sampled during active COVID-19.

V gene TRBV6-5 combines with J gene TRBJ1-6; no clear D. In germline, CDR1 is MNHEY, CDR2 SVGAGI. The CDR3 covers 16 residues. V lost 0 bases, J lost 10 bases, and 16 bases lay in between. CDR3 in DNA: TGTGCCAGCAGTTACTCGAAAGGACCCGGCGGGTCACCCCTCCACTTT. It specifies CASSYSKGPGGSPLHF.

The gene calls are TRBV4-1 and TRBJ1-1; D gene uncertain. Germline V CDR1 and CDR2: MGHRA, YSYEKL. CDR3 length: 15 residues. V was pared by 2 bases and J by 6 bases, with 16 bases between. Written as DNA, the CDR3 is TGCGCCAGCAGCCAAAGACGAGGGTTTGGACCTGAAGCTTTCTTT. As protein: CASSQRRGFGPEAFF.

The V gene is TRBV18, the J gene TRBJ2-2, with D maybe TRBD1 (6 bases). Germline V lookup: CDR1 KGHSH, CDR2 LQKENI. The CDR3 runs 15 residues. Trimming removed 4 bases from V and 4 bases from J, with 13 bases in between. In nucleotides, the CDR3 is TGTGCCAGCTCACTGGGACAACTGGGCACCGGGGAGCTGTTTTTT. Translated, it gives CASSLGQLGTGELFF.

The CDR3 loop reads CASSEVRGGFSRYEQYF. The CDR3 DNA sequence: TGTGCCAGCAGTGAAGTAAGGGGGGGCTTCTCCCGCTACGAGCAGTACTTC. The rearrangement links TRBV6-1 to TRBJ2-7; D might be TRBD2 (7 bases). The CDR3 has 17 amino acids. V was clipped by 1 base and J by 3 bases, with 19 bases between them. Germline V CDR1 and CDR2: MNHNS, SASEGT.

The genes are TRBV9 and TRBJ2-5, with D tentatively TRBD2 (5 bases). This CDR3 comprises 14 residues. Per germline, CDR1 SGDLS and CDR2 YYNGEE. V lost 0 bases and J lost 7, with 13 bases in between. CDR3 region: CASSVGGSGGTQYF. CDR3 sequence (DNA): TGTGCCAGCAGCGTAGGTGGGAGCGGCGGGACCCAGTACTTC.

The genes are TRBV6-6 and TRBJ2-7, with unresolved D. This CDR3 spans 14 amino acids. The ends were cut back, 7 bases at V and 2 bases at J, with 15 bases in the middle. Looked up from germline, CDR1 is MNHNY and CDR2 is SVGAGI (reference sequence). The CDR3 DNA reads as TGTGCCAGCACTTATGAGAGGTTTGCCTACGAGCAGTACTTC. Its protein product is CASTYERFAYEQYF.

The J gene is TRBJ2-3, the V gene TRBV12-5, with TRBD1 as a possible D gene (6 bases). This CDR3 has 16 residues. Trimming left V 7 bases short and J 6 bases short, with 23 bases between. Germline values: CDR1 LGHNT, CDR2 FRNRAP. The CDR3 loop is CASAPGFTAQGDTQYF. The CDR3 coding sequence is TGTGCTAGTGCCCCAGGGTTTACGGCACAGGGTGATACGCAGTATTTT.

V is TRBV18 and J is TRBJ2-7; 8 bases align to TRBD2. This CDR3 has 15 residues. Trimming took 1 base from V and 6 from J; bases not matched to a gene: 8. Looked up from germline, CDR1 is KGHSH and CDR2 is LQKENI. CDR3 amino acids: CASSPRTGGAGEQYF. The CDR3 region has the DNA TGTGCCAGCTCACCACGGACGGGAGGGGCCGGCGAGCAGTACTTC.

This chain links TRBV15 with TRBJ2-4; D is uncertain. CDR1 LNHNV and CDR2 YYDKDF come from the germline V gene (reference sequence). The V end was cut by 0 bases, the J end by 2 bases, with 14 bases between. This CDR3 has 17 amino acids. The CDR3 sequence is CATSRDKASATKNIQYF. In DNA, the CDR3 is TGTGCCACCAGCAGAGATAAAGCATCCGCTACCAAAAACATTCAGTACTTC.

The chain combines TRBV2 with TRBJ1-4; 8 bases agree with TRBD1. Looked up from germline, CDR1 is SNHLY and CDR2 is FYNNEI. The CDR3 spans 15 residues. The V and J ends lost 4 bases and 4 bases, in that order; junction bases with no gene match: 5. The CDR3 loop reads CASSGQGTYNEKLFF. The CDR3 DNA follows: TGTGCCAGCAGTGGACAGGGGACCTATAATGAAAAACTGTTTTTT.

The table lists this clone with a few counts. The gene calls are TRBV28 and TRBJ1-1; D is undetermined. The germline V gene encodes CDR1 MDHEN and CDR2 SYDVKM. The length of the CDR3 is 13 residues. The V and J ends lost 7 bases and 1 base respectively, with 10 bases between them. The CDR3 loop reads CASTRNGNTEAFF. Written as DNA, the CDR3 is TGTGCCAGCACCCGAAACGGGAACACTGAAGCTTTCTTT. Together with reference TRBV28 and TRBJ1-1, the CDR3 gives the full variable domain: DVKVTQSSRYLVKRTGEKVFLECVQDMDHENMFWYRQDPGLGLRLIYFSYDVKMKEKGDIPEGYSVSREKKERFSLILESASTNQTSMYLCASTRNGNTEAFFGQGTRLTVV.

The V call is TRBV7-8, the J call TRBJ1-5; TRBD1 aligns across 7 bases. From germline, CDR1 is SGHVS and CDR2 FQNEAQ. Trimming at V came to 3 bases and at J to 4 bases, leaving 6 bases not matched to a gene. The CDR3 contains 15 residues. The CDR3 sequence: CASSFAGQQNQPQHF. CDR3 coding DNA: TGTGCCAGCAGCTTCGCGGGACAGCAAAATCAGCCCCAGCATTTT.

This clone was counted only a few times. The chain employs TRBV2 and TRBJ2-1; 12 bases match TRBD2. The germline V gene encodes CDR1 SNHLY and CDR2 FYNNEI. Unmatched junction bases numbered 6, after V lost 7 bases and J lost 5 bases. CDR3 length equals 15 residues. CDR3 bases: TGTGCCAGCAACCCACTAGCGGGAGGCAACAATGAGCAGTTCTTC. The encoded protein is CASNPLAGGNNEQFF.

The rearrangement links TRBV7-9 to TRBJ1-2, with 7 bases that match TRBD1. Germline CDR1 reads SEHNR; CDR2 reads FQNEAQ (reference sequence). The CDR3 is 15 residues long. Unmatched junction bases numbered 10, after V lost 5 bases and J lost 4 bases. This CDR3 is CASSPETTGSYGYTF. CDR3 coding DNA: TGTGCCAGCAGCCCAGAGACGACAGGGAGCTATGGCTACACCTTC. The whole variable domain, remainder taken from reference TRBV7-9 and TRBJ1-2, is DTGVSQNPRHKITKRGQNVTFRCDPISEHNRLYWYRQTLGQGPEFLTYFQNEAQLEKSRLLSDRFSAERPKGSFSTLEIQRTEQGDSAMYLCASSPETTGSYGYTFGSGTRLTVV.

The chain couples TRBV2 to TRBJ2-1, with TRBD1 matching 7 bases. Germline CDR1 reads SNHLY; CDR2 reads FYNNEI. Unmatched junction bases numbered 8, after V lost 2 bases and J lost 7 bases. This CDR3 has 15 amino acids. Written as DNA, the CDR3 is TGTGCCAGCAGTGAACGACAGGGTTCCCCTAATGAGCAGTTCTTC. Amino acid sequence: CASSERQGSPNEQFF. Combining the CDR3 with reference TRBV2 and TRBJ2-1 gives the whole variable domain EPEVTQTPSHQVTQMGQEVILRCVPISNHLYFYWYRQILGQKVEFLVSFYNNEISEKSEIFDDQFSVERPDGSNFTLKIRSTKLEDSAMYFCASSERQGSPNEQFFGPGTRLTVL.

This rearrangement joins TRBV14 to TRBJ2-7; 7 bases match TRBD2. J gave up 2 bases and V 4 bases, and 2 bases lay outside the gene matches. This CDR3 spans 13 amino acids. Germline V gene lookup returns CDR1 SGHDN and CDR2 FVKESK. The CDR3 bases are TGTGCCAGCAGCCGGGCGGGGGCCTACGAGCAGTACTTC. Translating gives CASSRAGAYEQYF.

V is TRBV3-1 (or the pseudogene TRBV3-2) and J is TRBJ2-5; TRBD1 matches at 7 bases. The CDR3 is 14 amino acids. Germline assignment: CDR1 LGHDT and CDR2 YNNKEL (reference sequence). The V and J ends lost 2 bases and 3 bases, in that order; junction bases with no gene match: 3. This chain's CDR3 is CASSQRDSKETQYF. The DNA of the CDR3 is TGTGCCAGCAGCCAACGGGACAGCAAAGAGACCCAGTACTTC.

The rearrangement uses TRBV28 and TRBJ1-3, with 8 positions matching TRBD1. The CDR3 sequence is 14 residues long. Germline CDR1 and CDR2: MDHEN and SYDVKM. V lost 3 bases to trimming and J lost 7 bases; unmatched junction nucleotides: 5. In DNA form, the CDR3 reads TGTGCCAGCAGTTTGTCAGGGGGCTGGAACACCATATATTTT. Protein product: CASSLSGGWNTIYF.

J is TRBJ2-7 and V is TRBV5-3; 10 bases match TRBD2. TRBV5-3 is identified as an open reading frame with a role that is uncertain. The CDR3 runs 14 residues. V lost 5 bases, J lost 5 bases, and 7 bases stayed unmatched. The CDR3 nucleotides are TGTGCCAGAAGTCCTAGCGGGAGACCCCACGAGCAGTACTTC. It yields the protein CARSPSGRPHEQYF.

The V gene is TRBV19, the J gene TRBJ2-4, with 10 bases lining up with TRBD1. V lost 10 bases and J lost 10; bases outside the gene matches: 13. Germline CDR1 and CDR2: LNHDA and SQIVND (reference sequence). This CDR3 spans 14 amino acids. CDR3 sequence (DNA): TGTGCCACCCAACAGGCGGGACAGGGGTTGATTCAGTACTTC. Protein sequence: CATQQAGQGLIQYF.

CDR3 loop: CRAGVSYEQYF. For the CDR3, the DNA is TGCAGGGCAGGGGTCTCCTACGAGCAGTACTTC. The V call is TRBV20-1, the J call TRBJ2-7, with D perhaps TRBD1 (6 bases). CDR3 length: 11 residues. Germline CDR1 is DFQATT and CDR2 is SNEGSKA (reference sequence).

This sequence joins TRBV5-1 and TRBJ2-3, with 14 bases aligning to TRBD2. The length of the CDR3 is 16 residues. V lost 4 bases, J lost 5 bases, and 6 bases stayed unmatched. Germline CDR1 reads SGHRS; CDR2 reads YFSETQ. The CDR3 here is CASSIGLAGGKDTQYF. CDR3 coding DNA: TGCGCCAGCAGCATAGGACTAGCGGGAGGAAAAGATACGCAGTATTTT.

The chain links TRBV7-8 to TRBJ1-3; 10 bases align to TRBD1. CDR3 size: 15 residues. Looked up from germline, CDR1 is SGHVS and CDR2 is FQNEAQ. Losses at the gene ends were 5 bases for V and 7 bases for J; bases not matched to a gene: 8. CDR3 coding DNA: TGTGCCAGCAGCACCGGGACAGGGGTGATGAACACCATATATTTT. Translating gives CASSTGTGVMNTIYF.

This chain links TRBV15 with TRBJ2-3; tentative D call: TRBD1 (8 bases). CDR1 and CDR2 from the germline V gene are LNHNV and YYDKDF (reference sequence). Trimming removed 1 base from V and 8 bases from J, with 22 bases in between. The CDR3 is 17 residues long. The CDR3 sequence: CATSRGNRGGSGGTQYF. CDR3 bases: TGTGCCACCAGCAGAGGAAACAGGGGGGGATCGGGTGGTACGCAGTATTTT.

In DNA, the CDR3 is TGTGCCAGCAGCTTAGAGGGGCTAGCGGGTGAGACCCAGTACTTC. This encodes CASSLEGLAGETQYF. The V call is TRBV11-3, the J call TRBJ2-5, with TRBD2 matching 8 bases. V gave up 0 bases and J gave up 5 bases; unmatched junction bases: 5. Germline loops: CDR1 SGHNT, CDR2 YENEEA. CDR3 length equals 15 residues.

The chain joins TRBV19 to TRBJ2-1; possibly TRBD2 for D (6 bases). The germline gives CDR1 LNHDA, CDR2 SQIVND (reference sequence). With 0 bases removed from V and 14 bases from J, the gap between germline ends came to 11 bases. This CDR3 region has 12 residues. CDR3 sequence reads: CASSIDLDYEFF. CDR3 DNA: TGTGCCAGTAGTATAGATTTGGACTACGAGTTCTTC.

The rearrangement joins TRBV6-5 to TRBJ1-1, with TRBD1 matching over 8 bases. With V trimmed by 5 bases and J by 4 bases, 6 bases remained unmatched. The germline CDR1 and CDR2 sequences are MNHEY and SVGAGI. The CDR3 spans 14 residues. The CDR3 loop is CASSKDRAVTEAFF. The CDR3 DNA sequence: TGTGCCAGCAGTAAGGACAGGGCGGTCACTGAAGCTTTCTTT.